Presented here are 27 T cell receptor beta chains from one specimen sequenced in a study of cytomegalovirus exposure and HLA in healthy donors (dated by TCRdb to 2017 to 2019). Libraries came from the immunoSEQ multiplex PCR assay. For the multiplex PCR, a mixture combining 60 forward primers for TCR Vbeta segments and 13 reverse primers for TCR Jbeta segments was used. The source is immuneACCESS, and TCRdb retained only in-frame sequences with V and J called. Part of the clones is not carried over; for the studies checked, unresolved V genes explain less than half of this, and the remainder is unexplained. The data table for this sample lists about 76,000 clones. The ten largest clones represent roughly 5% of the sample. Sequencing used PBMCs. The receptors were gathered from a woman between 40 and 55 years old in good health and CMV-seropositive.

The chain uses TRBV11-2 and TRBJ2-1; unclear D gene. The CDR3 runs 15 residues. Trimming took 0 bases from V and 0 from J, leaving 6 bases between them. Germline V gene sequence: CDR1 SGHAT, CDR2 FQNNGV. The CDR3, as DNA: TGTGCCAGCAGCTTAGATTCGAGCTCCTACAATGAGCAGTTCTTC. Translation gives CASSLDSSSYNEQFF. Based on the CDR3 plus reference TRBV11-2 and TRBJ2-1, the full variable domain is EAGVAQSPRYKIIEKRQSVAFWCNPISGHATLYWYQQILGQGPKLLIQFQNNGVVDDSQLPKDRFSAERLKGVDSTLKIQPAKLEDSAVYLCASSLDSSSYNEQFFGPGTRLTVL.

This chain links TRBV7-2 with TRBJ2-3, with 8 nucleotides matching TRBD2. The CDR3 consists of 16 residues. Germline V lookup: CDR1 SGHTA, CDR2 FQGNSA. V was pared by 4 bases and J by 2 bases, with 8 bases of the junction left unmatched. The CDR3 protein is CASSSTLGGVTDTQYF. The CDR3 DNA follows: TGTGCCAGCAGCTCGACACTCGGGGGGGTCACAGATACGCAGTATTTT.

The gene calls are TRBV5-6 and TRBJ1-2; the match to TRBD1 covers 9 bases. Losses at the gene ends were 5 bases for V and 7 bases for J; bases not matched to a gene: 6. This CDR3 is 13 amino acids long. Germline V gene lookup returns CDR1 SGHDT and CDR2 YYEEEE. The CDR3 loop is CASSPGQGRGYTF. For the CDR3, the DNA is TGTGCCAGCAGTCCGGGACAGGGTCGTGGCTACACCTTC. Using reference TRBV5-6 and TRBJ1-2 for the parts outside the CDR3, the full variable domain is DAGVTQSPTHLIKTRGQQVTLRCSPKSGHDTVSWYQQALGQGPQFIFQYYEEEERQRGNFPDRFSGHQFPNYSSELNVNALLLGDSALYLCASSPGQGRGYTFGSGTRLTVV.

V and J are TRBV20-1 and TRBJ1-2, with D unresolved. V lost 7 bases and J lost 4, with 10 bases in between. Germline CDR1 DFQATT, CDR2 SNEGSKA (reference sequence). The CDR3 covers 11 residues. Written as DNA, the CDR3 is TGCAGTGTTCGGAGCGGCTATGGCTACACCTTC. Protein: CSVRSGYGYTF.

The chain has TRBV7-9 and TRBJ2-3; unclear D gene. This CDR3 comprises 14 residues. CDR1 and CDR2 (germline): SEHNR, FQNEAQ (reference sequence). Trimming took 1 base from V and 0 from J, leaving 5 bases between them. The CDR3 region has the DNA TGTGCCAGCAGCTTAGTGGCCAGCACAGATACGCAGTATTTT. Encoded protein: CASSLVASTDTQYF.

The chain carries TRBV5-4 and TRBJ2-5; D is ambiguous. The CDR3 is 14 amino acids. Trimming cost V 4 bases and J 1 base, with 11 bases left between them. Germline CDR1 and CDR2: SGHNT and YYREEE (reference sequence). CDR3 in amino acids: CASSLQATQETQYF. The CDR3 coding sequence is TGTGCCAGCAGCCTCCAGGCGACCCAAGAGACCCAGTACTTC.

V is TRBV19 and J is TRBJ1-1; D remains ambiguous. CDR1 and CDR2 from the germline V gene are LNHDA and SQIVND (reference sequence). Trimming removed 2 bases at V and 8 bases at J, with 12 bases between. The CDR3 runs 13 residues. CDR3 sequence: CASSISFRGEAFF. DNA of the CDR3: TGTGCCAGTAGTATAAGTTTTCGAGGCGAAGCTTTCTTT.

V and J are TRBV2 and TRBJ2-1; D is perhaps TRBD2 (5 bases). Germline V lookup: CDR1 SNHLY, CDR2 FYNNEI. The V gene lost 4 bases and the J gene lost 9 bases, with 7 bases spanning the gap. The CDR3 consists of 11 residues. CDR3 protein: CASSAEGEQFF. The CDR3 DNA reads as TGTGCCAGCAGTGCCGAGGGTGAGCAGTTCTTC.

The V call is TRBV7-2, the J call TRBJ1-5; D is undetermined. This CDR3 spans 14 amino acids. Trimming removed 3 bases from V and 1 base from J, with 7 bases in between. The germline V gene has CDR1 SGHTA and CDR2 FQGNSA. In nucleotides, the CDR3 is TGTGCCAGCAGCTTTGACTCAAGCAATCAGCCCCAGCATTTT. This translates into CASSFDSSNQPQHF.

The rearrangement uses TRBV19 and TRBJ2-7; D is possibly TRBD2 (6 bases). The germline V gene has CDR1 LNHDA and CDR2 SQIVND (reference sequence). The CDR3 is 14 residues long. Trimming pared 5 bases from V and 2 bases from J, leaving 13 bases between. The CDR3 DNA reads as TGTGCCAGTAGTGGGTGGGACTTCCCCTACGAGCAGTACTTC. It is translated as CASSGWDFPYEQYF.

CDR3 region: CASSFVSVQGTSGYTF. The DNA of the CDR3 is TGTGCCAGCAGTTTTGTCTCGGTCCAGGGTACGAGTGGCTACACCTTC. The V gene is TRBV27, the J gene TRBJ1-2; tentatively, D is TRBD1 (5 bases). The germline gives CDR1 MNHEY, CDR2 SMNVEV (reference sequence). The CDR3 spans 16 residues. The V gene lost 3 bases and the J gene lost 7 bases, with 21 bases spanning the gap.

The chain joins TRBV19 to TRBJ2-1, with 10 positions matching TRBD2. J gave up 4 bases and V 3 bases, and 9 bases lay outside the gene matches. The CDR3 consists of 17 residues. Per germline, CDR1 LNHDA and CDR2 SQIVND (reference sequence). The CDR3 spells CASSIGLAGGIYNEQFF. Here the CDR3 DNA reads TGTGCCAGTAGTATTGGTTTAGCGGGAGGCATTTACAATGAGCAGTTCTTC.

The J gene is TRBJ1-1, the V gene TRBV6-5; D gene ambiguous. The V gene's germline CDR1 is MNHEY and CDR2 SVGAGI. The CDR3 is 14 residues long. V lost 7 bases and J 0 bases, leaving 12 bases between the germline ends. The CDR3 nucleotides are TGTGCCAGCACTCGAGGGCCTTTGAACACTGAAGCTTTCTTT. Residues: CASTRGPLNTEAFF.

CDR3 sequence: CARSQEGGQPYEQFF. The CDR3 DNA is TGTGCCAGAAGCCAAGAAGGAGGACAGCCTTATGAGCAGTTCTTC. V is TRBV5-3 and J is TRBJ2-1; D is perhaps TRBD1 (6 bases). TRBV5-3 is classed as an ORF, of uncertain function. Trimming removed 4 bases at V and 8 bases at J, with 19 bases between. The CDR3 spans 15 residues.

V gene TRBV6-1 combines with J gene TRBJ2-7; 9 positions agree with TRBD2. This CDR3 is 14 amino acids long. After removal of 4 bases from V and 6 bases from J, the junction contained 7 bases not matched to a gene. From germline, CDR1 is MNHNS and CDR2 SASEGT. This chain's CDR3 is CASSGIAGVGEQYF. The CDR3 nucleotides read TGTGCCAGCAGTGGAATAGCGGGAGTGGGCGAGCAGTACTTC.

The chain employs TRBV11-1 and TRBJ1-1; the D gene is possibly TRBD1 (5 bases). Germline CDR1 reads SGHAT; CDR2 reads FQDESV (reference sequence). V was trimmed by 5 bases and J by 3 bases, leaving 13 bases between them. The CDR3 sequence is 14 residues long. The CDR3 DNA reads as TGTGCCAGCAGCCGTGGGCGGGGGGACACTGAAGCTTTCTTT. Translated, it gives CASSRGRGDTEAFF.

The rearrangement uses TRBV10-3 and TRBJ1-3; D is possibly TRBD1 (6 bases). V was clipped by 0 bases and J by 4 bases, with 19 bases between them. The CDR3 sequence is 18 residues long. Germline CDR1 reads ENHRY; CDR2 reads SYGVKD. CDR3 in amino acids: CAISESMVQGSRGNTIYF. CDR3 nucleotides: TGTGCCATCAGTGAGTCGATGGTACAGGGTTCCCGGGGAAACACCATATATTTT.

The chain carries TRBV11-2 and TRBJ2-2; TRBD1 matches at 11 bases. Germline V gene lookup returns CDR1 SGHAT and CDR2 FQNNGV. CDR3 size: 15 residues. With V trimmed by 6 bases and J by 6 bases, 6 bases remained unmatched. The CDR3 DNA reads as TGTGCCAGCAGTACGCCGGGACAGGGGGCCGGGGAGCTGTTTTTT. Its translation: CASSTPGQGAGELFF.

V is TRBV7-3 and J is TRBJ2-3, with D tentatively TRBD1 (5 bases). CDR3 length: 16 residues. V was trimmed by 3 bases and J by 0 bases, leaving 13 bases between them. Germline assignment: CDR1 SGHTA and CDR2 FQGTGA. In DNA, the CDR3 is TGTGCCAGCAGCTTGGGGCCGACTGCTAGCACAGATACGCAGTATTTT. It yields the protein CASSLGPTASTDTQYF.

This chain uses TRBV2 with TRBJ1-4; the match to TRBD1 covers 8 bases. Trimming removed 7 bases from V and 8 bases from J; junction bases left unmatched: 6. Germline-derived CDR1 and CDR2 are SNHLY and FYNNEI. The CDR3 has 13 amino acids. In nucleotides, the CDR3 is TGTGCCAGCATAGAGACAGGGGAGGAAAAACTGTTTTTT. Translation: CASIETGEEKLFF.

This rearrangement joins TRBV18 to TRBJ1-1, with a weak D call TRBD1 (6 bases). CDR1 and CDR2 from the germline V gene are KGHSH and LQKENI. V lost 0 bases and J 5 bases, leaving 13 bases between the germline ends. The CDR3 is 15 amino acids. CDR3 DNA sequence: TGTGCCAGCTCACCACCGTGGGAGGGGGTTACTGAAGCTTTCTTT. It specifies CASSPPWEGVTEAFF.

The chain links TRBV7-2 to TRBJ2-3; tentatively, D is TRBD1 (6 bases). Trimming left V 0 bases short and J 8 bases short, with 12 bases between. The CDR3 loop spans 14 amino acids. Germline CDR1 SGHTA, CDR2 FQGNSA. The CDR3 DNA sequence: TGTGCCAGCAGCTTAGCTCAGGGGCCCGGTACGCAGTATTTT. It codes for CASSLAQGPGTQYF.

The V call is TRBV27, the J call TRBJ1-2, with a tentative D call TRBD1 (6 bases). From germline, CDR1 is MNHEY and CDR2 SMNVEV (reference sequence). The CDR3 is 14 residues long. V was cut by 6 bases and J by 8 bases, with 19 bases left in between. In DNA form, the CDR3 reads TGTGCCAGCAGCCTAGACTTCCGGGACAAAGGCTACACCTTC. Its protein product is CASSLDFRDKGYTF.

The genes are TRBV11-2 and TRBJ2-5; TRBD2 matches at 8 bases. V lost 11 bases and J lost 1; bases outside the gene matches: 6. The length of the CDR3 is 13 residues. The V gene's germline CDR1 is SGHAT and CDR2 FQNNGV. This chain's CDR3 is CAAGGGIQETQYF. Here the CDR3 DNA reads TGTGCCGCCGGGGGGGGAATCCAAGAGACCCAGTACTTC.

The V gene is TRBV28, the J gene TRBJ2-5; 8 bases map to TRBD2. The V gene end was trimmed by 6 bases and the J gene end by 0 bases; junction bases not matched to a gene: 3. This CDR3 spans 14 amino acids. Germline V lookup: CDR1 MDHEN, CDR2 SYDVKM. For the CDR3, the DNA is TGTGCCAGCAGCCCACTAGCGGACCAAGAGACCCAGTACTTC. The encoded protein is CASSPLADQETQYF. Using reference TRBV28 and TRBJ2-5 for the parts outside the CDR3, the full variable domain is DVKVTQSSRYLVKRTGEKVFLECVQDMDHENMFWYRQDPGLGLRLIYFSYDVKMKEKGDIPEGYSVSREKKERFSLILESASTNQTSMYLCASSPLADQETQYFGPGTRLLVL.

The rearrangement joins TRBV27 to TRBJ2-1; TRBD2 matches 11 bases. CDR1 is MNHEY and CDR2 is SMNVEV in the germline V gene (reference sequence). This CDR3 region has 15 residues. After removal of 5 bases from V and 4 bases from J, the junction contained 4 bases not matched to a gene. DNA of the CDR3: TGTGCCAGCAGTCGCACTAGCGGGGGATACAATGAGCAGTTCTTC. Translated: CASSRTSGGYNEQFF.

This CDR3 is CASSPILTPGPGYTF. The CDR3 nucleotides are TGTGCCAGCAGTCCTATTCTAACCCCAGGGCCTGGCTACACCTTC. The gene calls are TRBV7-9 and TRBJ1-2, with D possibly matching TRBD1 (5 bases). Germline V gives CDR1 SEHNR, CDR2 FQNEAQ (reference sequence). Trimming left V 6 bases short and J 7 bases short, with 21 bases between. CDR3 length: 15 residues.